One and the same sample provided the 10 T cell receptor beta chains below, sequenced in a study of blood T cells in healthy people across ages. The authors ran a second PCR of roughly 6 to 12 cycles using a sample-barcoded 5' primer and a J-beta primer mix. TCRdb reprocessed the 5' RACE reads with MiXCR, giving one entry per CDR3 protein. The table has roughly 900,000 distinct CDR3 sequences, 25% to 30% seen once. The sequencing input was blood. Receptors originate from a woman aged 80 or over in good health.

This clonotype has a count of ten or more. The V and J genes are TRBV6-5 and TRBJ1-2; tentative D call: TRBD1 (5 bases). Looked up from germline, CDR1 is MNHEY and CDR2 is SVGAGI. V shed 6 bases and J shed 3 bases, with 14 bases lying between them. The CDR3 length is 14 residues. The CDR3 DNA sequence: TGTGCCAGCAGGGACACCTCCTCGTACTATGGCTACACCTTC. It is translated as CASRDTSSYYGYTF.

The V call is TRBV5-5, the J call TRBJ1-2; 7 nucleotides match TRBD1. V was pared by 1 base and J by 6 bases, with 3 bases of the junction left unmatched. The CDR3 runs 13 residues. Per the germline V gene, CDR1 is SGHKS and CDR2 is YYEKEE (reference sequence). The CDR3 DNA sequence: TGTGCCAGCAGCTTGTTAGGGGGCGATGGCTACACCTTC. Encoded protein: CASSLLGGDGYTF.

This clonotype was observed at least ten times. V gene TRBV3-1 combines with J gene TRBJ2-5; tentatively, D is TRBD2 (5 bases). Trimming shortened V by 1 base and J by 2 bases, and 11 bases separated the two germline ends. Germline V gene lookup returns CDR1 LGHDT and CDR2 YNNKEL (reference sequence). The CDR3 loop spans 15 amino acids. This CDR3 is CASSQATGNQETQYF. CDR3 nucleotide sequence: TGTGCCAGCAGCCAAGCGACGGGGAATCAAGAGACCCAGTACTTC.

In its sample, this clonotype was seen a few times. This sequence joins TRBV10-2 and TRBJ1-6; D gene unclear. CDR3 length: 13 residues. The V gene's germline CDR1 is WSHSY and CDR2 SAAADI. Trimming left V 5 bases short and J 7 bases short, with 9 bases between. In nucleotides, the CDR3 is TGCGCCAGCAGTAACAACGGCAATTCACCCCTCCACTTT. As protein: CASSNNGNSPLHF.

This chain joins TRBV27 and TRBJ1-1; perhaps TRBD1 as D (5 bases). V lost 6 bases and J 5 bases, leaving 13 bases between the germline ends. The germline V gene encodes CDR1 MNHEY and CDR2 SMNVEV (reference sequence). The CDR3 runs to 13 residues. CDR3 residues: CASRGGRMTEAFF. CDR3 bases: TGTGCCAGCAGGGGGGGGAGAATGACTGAAGCTTTCTTT.

The chain carries TRBV20-1 and TRBJ1-5; 10 bases match TRBD1. Germline trimming cut 7 bases from V and 7 bases from J; bases unmatched to any gene: 10. The CDR3 sequence is 14 residues long. Germline V CDR1 and CDR2: DFQATT, SNEGSKA (reference sequence). Here the CDR3 DNA reads TGCAGTGGACGGACAGGGGGAAGAATGCAGCCCCAGCATTTT. Encoded protein: CSGRTGGRMQPQHF.

The rearrangement joins TRBV14 to TRBJ2-1; 13 nucleotides agree with TRBD2. Judging by the DNA end, TRBJ2-7 fits better; the J call may be wrong. Germline values: CDR1 SGHDN, CDR2 FVKESK. This CDR3 spans 16 amino acids. CDR3 in amino acids: CASSRTSGGSYNEQYF. The CDR3 nucleotides are TGTGCCAGCAGTCGGACTAGCGGGGGTTCCTACAATGAGCAGTACTTC.

This clonotype was found many times. The chain employs TRBV7-2 and TRBJ2-3; 13 bases align to TRBD2. This CDR3 spans 16 amino acids. Per the germline V gene, CDR1 is SGHTA and CDR2 is FQGNSA. With 5 bases clipped from V and 5 bases from J, the junction kept 7 bases outside the gene matches. CDR3 in DNA: TGTGCCAGCAGCATACTAGCGGGGGGGGGATTAGATACGCAGTATTTT. It specifies CASSILAGGGLDTQYF.

The J gene is TRBJ1-6, the V gene TRBV5-1, with TRBD1 matching 11 bases. Germline V gives CDR1 SGHRS, CDR2 YFSETQ. CDR3 size: 15 residues. With 0 bases clipped from V and 10 bases from J, the junction kept 3 bases outside the gene matches. The CDR3 region has the DNA TGCGCCAGCAGCTTGGCGGGACAGGGGGAATCACCCCTCCACTTT. Translation: CASSLAGQGESPLHF.

This clonotype has ten or more counts. This may stem from a read error, because a much larger clone lies one nucleotide away. The chain couples TRBV21-1 to TRBJ2-5; the table's D call of TRBD1 was not tested on the DNA. TRBV21-1 is flagged as a pseudogene. The CDR3 is 15 residues long. CDR3 DNA: TGTGCCAGAGTCCCGGGACAGGGTTTTTTTCTTGAGCAGTACTTC. Its translation: CARVPGQGFFLEQYF.